This T cell receptor beta chain was sequenced for a study of shared clonotypes between healthy human individuals (dated by TCRdb to 2020 to 2021). Looking at the study overall: The cohort comprised a couple of women and a few men aged 18 to 49 years. The study deeply sequenced blood TCR repertoires of about 5 healthy adults to estimate repertoire size and the extent of clonotype sharing between individuals. For each donor, CD4 naive and CD4 memory were each run on three plates, CD8 naive on two plates, and CD8 memory on one plate. Between about 0.8 and 9 billion PBMCs per donor were obtained by leukapheresis. Libraries were prepared and TCR repertoires were sequenced by different laboratories using diverse techniques, in order to increase sequencing depth and limit assay-specific biases.

In the case of this clone: The antigen it recognizes is unknown. No base-level quality is on record; no much larger clone is a single base apart.

The donors were healthy, HIV-negative adults with no recently reported acute infections or vaccinations. All donors were Caucasian adults living in Nashville, Tennessee, USA. CD4+ T cells were enriched by magnetic negative selection, after which naive cells were positively selected on CD45RA and the negative fraction was taken as the memory subset. Blood was obtained by leukapheresis, after which PBMCs were separated by Ficoll-Histopaque density gradient centrifugation and cryopreserved in liquid nitrogen vapor phase. Analytical flow cytometry was used to check the purity and quantity of each magnetically sorted T cell population. Genomic DNA was isolated from every sorted fraction and measured by UV absorbance on a Nanodrop 2000c. TCR CDR3 regions were amplified from genomic DNA by multiplex PCR using the deep immunoSEQ assay. For each cell subset, the extracted genomic DNA was distributed evenly across all wells of several immunoSEQ 96-well plates, and each plate served as one replicate. For sorted subsets, approximately 0.2 ug of genomic DNA, equivalent to around 29,000 T cell genomes, went into each replicate PCR. The purified libraries were quantified using a Qubit 3.0 fluorometer, sized with a Bioanalyzer 2100, and then quantified again using the KAPA Library Quantification kit. A separate single-read 150-cycle Illumina NextSeq 550 flow cell was used to sequence each immunoSEQ 96-well plate. Turning to the authors' computational methods: The immunoSEQ output contained only junctional sequences without quality scores, so filtering could not match that applied to full-length reads. To assign V/J genes and CDR3, sequences were annotated against IMGT germline references using PyIR, a Python wrapper for IgBLAST v1.9. Reads were filtered out if the reads had weak V/J assignments (E-value above 1e-6), no CDR3, stop codons, out-of-frame junctions, or ambiguous translated residues. A V3J clonotype was defined by an identical inferred V gene, J gene, and CDR3 amino acid sequence. The percentage overlap between two repertoires was calculated by dividing the number of shared unique clonotypes by the size of the smaller repertoire. Richness of each repertoire was evaluated using RTK rarefaction, the Chao1 estimator, and Recon v2.1 estimates of unobserved clonotypes. Generation probabilities were computed with OLGA for all TCRbeta clonotypes obtained by the gDNA method from several donors. What TCRdb holds here is the immuneACCESS table cut down to in-frame rearrangements. Part of the clones is not present; checked against another copy, under half of the missing clones reflect an unresolved V gene, and the others are unexplained. V, J and clone size derive from that table, while D and trimming were established from the DNA sequence. The sample includes 950,000 to 1,300,000 clones, with about 77% observed a single time. The ten biggest clones cover over 1.3% of the sample.

CDR1 and CDR2 were assigned from the germline V gene as SQVTM and ANQGSEA. Inclusive of the bounding cysteine and phenylalanine, the CDR3 is 13 residues long. The sequence is cut down to CDR3 DNA, 39 bases in frame from base 1. Deletion took 6 bases off V and 4 bases off J, with a span of 15 bases between the germline ends. Beyond this particular receptor, the publication reports: Clonotypes shared by all four sorted-subset donors showed higher generation probabilities than non-shared clonotypes. Naive subsets generally had larger estimated clonotype richness than memory subsets. Because the study included only a small number of donors, the genetic and exposure-history diversity represented was limited. Only blood was sampled, and tissue TCR repertoires likely differ from those in blood. Across four donors, 5% to 6% of naive CD4, around 3.3% of naive CD8, roughly 2.2% of memory CD4, and around 0.4% of memory CD8 clonotypes were shared. Pairwise subsampling indicated that sequencing depth was expected to affect the degree of clonotype sharing among donors. Even with the large sequencing depth, rarefaction of the sorted-subset datasets indicated that sequencing was incomplete.

This clonotype originated in a man aged 18-30 years in good health. The sequence is built from TRBV29-1 and TRBJ1-2, with TRBD1 tentatively as D gene (6 bases match). The sample consisted of memory CD4+ T cells sorted from blood. The cell subset or site label, read with the paper, signifies: CD45RA-negative fraction. The CDR3 amino acid sequence is: CSVPLDSGYGYTF. In nucleotide form, the sequence is TGCAGCGTACCCCTGGACAGCGGCTATGGCTACACCTTC. The entire variable domain, with the stretches around the CDR3 drawn from the reference TRBV29-1 and TRBJ1-2 proteins, is SAVISQKPSRDICQRGTSLTIQCQVDSQVTMMFWYRQQPGQSLTLIATANQGSEATYESGFVIDKFPISRPNLTFSTLTVSNMSPEDSSIYLCSVPLDSGYGYTFGSGTRLTVV.